This is a list of T cell receptor beta chains from one sample in a study of cytomegalovirus exposure and HLA in healthy donors. Profiling relied on immunoSEQ multiplex PCR, and the TCRdb table lists in-frame clones only, not all of them. The table lists some 130,000 clones, approximately 80% of them singletons. Material for sequencing was PBMCs. These receptors were obtained from a male donor in good health and CMV-seronegative. CDR3s include the opening cysteine and the closing phenylalanine or tryptophan. The order of the fields is D gene, V gene, clone size, J gene, CDR3 protein, CDR3 DNA. The D gene is left open where the match is weak. Expanded clones get a size class; other rows say once, few or many, or leave the size out.

TRBD2	TRBV6-4	.	TRBJ2-7	CASSVEAGGLYEQYF	TGTGCCAGCAGTGTAGAAGCGGGGGGGTTGTACGAGCAGTACTTC
.	TRBV9	.	TRBJ2-3	CASSVVDRSTDTQYF	TGTGCCAGCAGCGTAGTCGACAGATCCACAGATACGCAGTATTTT
TRBD2	TRBV11-3	.	TRBJ2-7	CASSLTSGSTHEQYF	TGTGCCAGCAGCTTGACTAGCGGGAGTACCCACGAGCAGTACTTC
.	TRBV7-3	once	TRBJ1-2	CASSLNSPGSSSGYTF	TGTGCCAGCAGCTTAAATTCCCCAGGGTCCTCCTCTGGCTACACCTTC
.	TRBV7-2	.	TRBJ1-2	CASSLERANYGYTF	TGTGCCAGCAGCTTAGAAAGAGCTAACTATGGCTACACCTTC
.	TRBV9	.	TRBJ2-5	CASSTVGAPQETQYF	TGTGCCAGCAGCACAGTTGGGGCCCCCCAAGAGACCCAGTACTTC
TRBD1	TRBV15	.	TRBJ2-3	CATSSGQGNTDTQYF	TGTGCCACCAGCTCCGGACAGGGGAACACAGATACGCAGTATTTT
.	TRBV6-1	.	TRBJ2-7	CASSEAQWANEQYF	TGTGCCAGCAGTGAGGCCCAGTGGGCCAACGAGCAGTACTTC
.	TRBV5-1	few	TRBJ1-3	CASSPTGYDSGNTIYF	TGCGCCAGCAGCCCTACAGGGTATGATTCTGGAAACACCATATATTTT
.	TRBV6-4	.	TRBJ1-6	CASGGGPNSPLHF	TGTGCCAGTGGGGGGGGGCCTAATTCACCCCTCCACTTT
.	TRBV27	.	TRBJ2-1	CASSSGQGPSREQFF	TGTGCCAGCAGTTCGGGTCAGGGTCCCTCTAGGGAGCAGTTCTTC
.	TRBV13	.	TRBJ2-7	CASSPLFGAADSYEQYF	TGTGCCAGCAGCCCCTTGTTTGGGGCGGCGGACTCCTACGAGCAGTACTTC
TRBD2	TRBV7-9	.	TRBJ2-1	CSSSFLAGGDEQFF	TGTTCCAGCAGCTTTCTAGCGGGAGGGGATGAGCAGTTCTTC
.	TRBV7-9	.	TRBJ1-1	CASSLRGRGRIDTEAFF	TGTGCCAGCAGCCTGCGGGGGAGGGGCAGGATAGACACTGAAGCTTTCTTT
TRBD1	TRBV7-9	.	TRBJ2-7	CASSFGTGIYEQYF	TGTGCCAGCAGCTTCGGGACAGGGATTTACGAGCAGTACTTC
TRBD1	TRBV28	.	TRBJ1-6	CASSPDRVILNSPLHF	TGTGCCAGCAGCCCGGACAGGGTCATTCTTAATTCACCCCTCCACTTT
TRBD2	TRBV13	few	TRBJ2-3	CASSSLGLAGGQDTQYF	TGTGCCAGCAGCTCCCTGGGACTAGCGGGAGGGCAGGATACGCAGTATTTT
.	TRBV29-1	.	TRBJ1-1	CSAIPKTGDPTEAFF	TGCAGCGCAATCCCGAAAACAGGTGATCCCACTGAAGCTTTCTTT
.	TRBV7-6	once	TRBJ1-1	CASSFLPDPNTEAFF	TGTGCCAGCAGCTTTCTTCCAGATCCGAACACTGAAGCTTTCTTT
.	TRBV6-6	.	TRBJ1-2	CASSYQGIGYGYTF	TGTGCCAGCAGTTATCAGGGGATCGGCTATGGCTACACCTTC
TRBD2	TRBV5-4	once	TRBJ2-3	CASSLDVLAGRVDTQYF	TGTGCCAGCAGCTTGGATGTACTAGCGGGTAGGGTAGATACGCAGTATTTT
.	TRBV18	.	TRBJ2-7	CASSPPASYEQYF	TGTGCCAGCTCACCACCGGCCAGCTACGAGCAGTACTTC
.	TRBV7-9	once	TRBJ1-5	CSSSLGGQRPQHF	TGTTCCAGCAGCTTAGGAGGGCAACGGCCCCAGCATTTT
TRBD1	TRBV7-6	.	TRBJ2-1	CASSIGTGFMGNEQFF	TGTGCCAGCAGCATAGGGACAGGGTTCATGGGTAATGAGCAGTTCTTC
TRBD1	TRBV18	.	TRBJ2-7	CASSHGTGIDLAYEQYF	TGTGCCAGCTCACACGGGACAGGGATAGATCTTGCCTACGAGCAGTACTTC
TRBD1	TRBV28	.	TRBJ2-7	CASSSPGQGVYEQYF	TGTGCCAGCAGTTCACCGGGACAGGGTGTTTACGAGCAGTACTTC
TRBD1	TRBV9	once	TRBJ2-2	CASSVDPGGYTGELFF	TGTGCCAGCAGCGTAGATCCAGGGGGCTACACCGGGGAGCTGTTTTTT
.	TRBV12-5	.	TRBJ2-3	CASGLTGTDTQYF	TGTGCTAGTGGTTTAACGGGGACAGATACGCAGTATTTT
TRBD2	TRBV6-1	.	TRBJ2-2	CASTLAGDTGELFF	TGTGCCAGCACCTTAGCGGGAGACACCGGGGAGCTGTTTTTT
.	TRBV4-1	.	TRBJ2-3	CASSQEPGAGTTDTQYF	TGCGCCAGCAGCCAAGAACCCGGGGCGGGGACCACAGATACGCAGTATTTT
.	TRBV11-2	.	TRBJ1-3	CASSPRRSSGNTIYF	TGTGCCAGCAGCCCAAGGAGAAGCTCTGGAAACACCATATATTTT
TRBD1	TRBV19	.	TRBJ1-2	CASSIDTGGSYGYTF	TGTGCCAGTAGTATAGACACAGGGGGCTCCTATGGCTACACCTTC
TRBD2	TRBV4-1	.	TRBJ2-7	CASSPELAALYEQYF	TGCGCCAGCAGCCCGGAACTAGCGGCCCTATACGAGCAGTACTTC
.	TRBV4-1	few	TRBJ1-1	CASSQGENTEAFF	TGCGCCAGCAGCCAAGGCGAGAACACTGAAGCTTTCTTT
.	TRBV11-2	.	TRBJ2-3	CASSLAQGLTDTQYF	TGTGCCAGCAGCTTAGCCCAGGGTCTCACAGATACGCAGTATTTT
.	TRBV2	.	TRBJ1-2	CASSEGQFYGYTF	TGTGCCAGCAGTGAAGGTCAGTTCTATGGCTACACCTTC
.	TRBV5-4	once	TRBJ2-1	CASSREYNEQFF	TGTGCCAGCAGCCGGGAATACAATGAGCAGTTCTTC
.	TRBV27	few	TRBJ2-7	CASSLSVGGEQYF	TGTGCCAGCAGTTTATCTGTCGGCGGCGAGCAGTACTTC
TRBD1	TRBV6-5	.	TRBJ1-2	CASSAPGTGSDYTF	TGTGCCAGCAGTGCGCCCGGGACAGGGAGCGACTACACCTTC
.	TRBV28	few	TRBJ2-2	CASSLGRDPTGELFF	TGTGCCAGCAGTTTAGGGCGGGACCCCACCGGGGAGCTGTTTTTT
TRBD1	TRBV7-9	.	TRBJ2-3	CASSPRQGARTDTQYF	TGTGCCAGCAGCCCGAGACAGGGGGCAAGGACAGATACGCAGTATTTT
TRBD1	TRBV12-5	few	TRBJ1-4	CASGPDRGEKLFF	TGTGCTAGTGGTCCCGACAGGGGTGAAAAACTGTTTTTT
.	TRBV18	.	TRBJ1-5	CASSPLSPSRGNQPQHF	TGTGCCAGCTCACCACTAAGTCCTTCAAGGGGTAATCAGCCCCAGCATTTT
.	TRBV14	.	TRBJ2-3	CASSRPRDTQYF	TGTGCCAGCAGCCGGCCGAGGGATACGCAGTATTTT
.	TRBV29-1	.	TRBJ1-1	CSVADSMNTEAFF	TGCAGCGTTGCTGACAGTATGAACACTGAAGCTTTCTTT
.	TRBV4-2	.	TRBJ1-5	CASSQEDGVGNQPQHF	TGTGCCAGCAGCCAAGAAGACGGGGTTGGCAATCAGCCCCAGCATTTT
.	TRBV10-3	.	TRBJ2-7	CAINSGLAYEQYF	TGTGCCATCAATAGTGGACTTGCCTACGAGCAGTACTTC
TRBD2	TRBV6-5	.	TRBJ2-7	CASSHGLDNEQYF	TGTGCCAGCAGCCATGGACTAGATAACGAGCAGTACTTC
TRBD2	TRBV18	.	TRBJ2-2	CASSPPGLAGGPKTGELFF	TGTGCCAGCTCACCGCCGGGACTAGCGGGGGGACCCAAGACCGGGGAGCTGTTTTTT
TRBD1	TRBV7-8	once	TRBJ2-3	CASSPSTQGARDTQYF	TGTGCCAGCAGCCCCTCAACCCAGGGGGCCAGAGATACGCAGTATTTT
TRBD1	TRBV7-9	.	TRBJ1-2	CASSLGGQEFDGYTF	TGTGCCAGCAGCTTAGGAGGACAGGAATTCGATGGCTACACCTTC
TRBD1	TRBV27	.	TRBJ1-6	CASSRGQGNSPLHF	TGTGCCAGCAGCCGCGGACAGGGGAATTCACCCCTCCACTTT
TRBD2	TRBV7-2	.	TRBJ2-7	CASSAGLANYEQYF	TGTGCCAGCAGCGCGGGACTAGCTAACTACGAGCAGTACTTC
.	TRBV9	few	TRBJ2-3	CASSGLTDTQYF	TGTGCCAGCAGCGGACTCACAGATACGCAGTATTTT
TRBD1	TRBV7-8	.	TRBJ2-2	CASSLALTGSRLFF	TGTGCCAGCAGCTTAGCGTTGACAGGGAGCAGGTTGTTTTTT
TRBD1	TRBV15	.	TRBJ1-1	CATTRQGGTEAFF	TGTGCCACCACAAGACAGGGGGGCACTGAAGCTTTCTTT
TRBD1	TRBV5-1	.	TRBJ1-1	CASSLRTGVNTEAFF	TGCGCCAGCAGCCTCCGGACAGGGGTGAACACTGAAGCTTTCTTT